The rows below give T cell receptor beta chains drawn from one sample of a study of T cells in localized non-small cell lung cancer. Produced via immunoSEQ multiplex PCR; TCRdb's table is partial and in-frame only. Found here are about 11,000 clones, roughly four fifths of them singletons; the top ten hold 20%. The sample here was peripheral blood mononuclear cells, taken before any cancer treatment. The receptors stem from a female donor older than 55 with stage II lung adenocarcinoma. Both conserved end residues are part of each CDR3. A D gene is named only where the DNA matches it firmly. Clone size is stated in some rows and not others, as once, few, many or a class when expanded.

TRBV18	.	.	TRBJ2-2	CASSPRIRGTGELFF	TGTGCCAGCTCACCCCGGATTCGGGGCACCGGGGAGCTGTTTTTT
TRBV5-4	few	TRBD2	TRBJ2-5	CASSLREGLRVYSGQETQYF	TGTGCCAGCAGCTTGAGGGAGGGACTAAGGGTGTATTCGGGCCAAGAGACCCAGTACTTC
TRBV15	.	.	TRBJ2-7	CATSRDKWSSYEQYF	TGTGCCACCAGCAGAGATAAATGGAGCTCCTACGAGCAGTACTTC
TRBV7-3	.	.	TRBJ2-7	CASSFAGSGEQYF	TGTGCCAGCAGCTTCGCAGGGTCGGGCGAGCAGTACTTC
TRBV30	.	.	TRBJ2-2	CAWGRGRVNTGELFF	TGTGCCTGGGGGCGGGGCAGGGTGAACACCGGGGAGCTGTTTTTT
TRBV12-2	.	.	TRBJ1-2	CASRLVRRTRDRNFYYGYTF	TGTGCAAGTCGCTTAGTGCGCCGTACCCGGGACAGAAATTTCTACTATGGCTACACCTTC
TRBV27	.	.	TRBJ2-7	CASSRAGTSYEQYF	TGTGCCAGCAGTCGGGCGGGAACCTCCTACGAGCAGTACTTC
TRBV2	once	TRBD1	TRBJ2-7	CASSFWTGRSYEQYF	TGTGCCAGCAGTTTTTGGACAGGCCGCTCCTACGAGCAGTACTTC
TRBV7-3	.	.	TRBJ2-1	CASSPRSSSNSYNEQFF	TGTGCCAGCAGCCCTAGGAGTAGCTCTAACTCCTACAATGAGCAGTTCTTC
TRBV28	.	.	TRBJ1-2	CASSFSFSGYGYTF	TGTGCCAGCAGTTTTAGCTTCTCCGGCTATGGCTACACCTTC
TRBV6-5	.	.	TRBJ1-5	CASSYGRNQPQHF	TGTGCCAGCAGTTACGGGAGGAATCAGCCCCAGCATTTT
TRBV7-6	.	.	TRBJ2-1	CASSLSWAYNEQFF	TGTGCCAGCAGCTTAAGTTGGGCCTACAATGAGCAGTTCTTC
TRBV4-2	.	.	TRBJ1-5	CASSQDRGPYNQPQHF	TGTGCCAGCAGCCAAGATCGAGGGCCTTACAATCAGCCCCAGCATTTT
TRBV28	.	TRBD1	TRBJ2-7	CASSAAGGYDEQYF	TGTGCCAGCAGTGCCGCAGGGGGATACGACGAGCAGTACTTC
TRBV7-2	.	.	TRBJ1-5	CASSLGRSGRQHF	TGTGCCAGCAGCTTAGGTCGGTCAGGACGACAGCATTTT
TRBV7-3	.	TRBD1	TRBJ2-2	CASSLISGGNGGELFF	TGTGCCAGCAGCTTAATTTCAGGGGGAAACGGCGGGGAGCTGTTTTTT
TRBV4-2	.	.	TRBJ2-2	CASSQARGNTGELFF	TGTGCCAGCAGCCAAGCCAGGGGGAACACCGGGGAGCTGTTTTTT
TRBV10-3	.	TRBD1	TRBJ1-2	CAISSPRTGPEGYTF	TGTGCCATCAGTTCCCCAAGGACAGGACCGGAGGGCTACACCTTC
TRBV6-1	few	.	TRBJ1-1	CASSTGFLAGAFF	TGTGCCAGCAGTACGGGGTTCCTTGCGGGGGCTTTCTTT
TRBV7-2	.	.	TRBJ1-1	CASSLRGNTEAFF	TGTGCCAGCAGCTTACGCGGGAACACTGAAGCTTTCTTT
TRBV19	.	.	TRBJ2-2	CASSGIPETGELFF	TGTGCCAGTAGTGGGATACCGGAGACCGGGGAGCTGTTTTTT
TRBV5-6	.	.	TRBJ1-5	CASSFMGGDQPQHF	TGTGCCAGCAGCTTTATGGGGGGCGATCAGCCCCAGCATTTT
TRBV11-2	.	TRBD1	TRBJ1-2	CASSLDAGTGSYGYTF	TGTGCCAGCAGCTTAGATGCCGGGACAGGAAGCTATGGCTACACCTTC
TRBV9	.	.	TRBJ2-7	CASSVDGAVNEQYF	TGTGCCAGCAGCGTTGACGGGGCCGTCAACGAGCAGTACTTC
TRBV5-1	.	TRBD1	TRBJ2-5	CASSKGASLETQYF	TGCGCCAGCAGCAAGGGGGCTAGTTTGGAGACCCAGTACTTC
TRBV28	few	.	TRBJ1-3	CASSRVWGTAGNTIYF	TGTGCCAGCAGTAGGGTATGGGGTACGGCTGGAAACACCATATATTTT
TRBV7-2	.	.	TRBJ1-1	CASSLGAGPTEAFF	TGTGCCAGCAGCTTAGGGGCAGGGCCCACTGAAGCTTTCTTT
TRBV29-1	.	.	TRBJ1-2	CSAVATDNGYTF	TGCAGCGCCGTGGCAACGGACAATGGCTACACCTTC
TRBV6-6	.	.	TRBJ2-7	CASSFGTPYEQYF	TGTGCCAGCAGTTTCGGGACCCCCTACGAGCAGTACTTC
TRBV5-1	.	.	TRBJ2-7	CASSFRVNYEQYF	TGCGCCAGCAGCTTCAGGGTAAACTACGAGCAGTACTTC
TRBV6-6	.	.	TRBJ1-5	CASSYSNSNQPQHF	TGTGCCAGCAGTTACTCGAATAGCAATCAGCCCCAGCATTTT
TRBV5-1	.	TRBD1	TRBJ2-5	CASSLQGSSRETQYF	TGCGCCAGCAGCTTACAGGGGTCTAGTAGGGAGACCCAGTACTTC
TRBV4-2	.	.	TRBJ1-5	CASSQDPGGNQPQHF	TGTGCCAGCAGCCAAGATCCGGGGGGCAATCAGCCCCAGCATTTT
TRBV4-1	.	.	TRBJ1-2	CASSQVSTANYGYTF	TGCGCCAGCAGCCAGGTTTCGACAGCTAACTATGGCTACACCTTC
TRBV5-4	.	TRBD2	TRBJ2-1	CASSRTSGGFSSYNEQFF	TGTGCCAGCAGCCGAACTAGCGGGGGCTTTAGCTCCTACAATGAGCAGTTCTTC